This is a list of T cell receptor beta chains from one sample in a study of blood T cell repertoires in COVID-19. Using immunoSEQ multiplex PCR, the repertoire was profiled, and TCRdb retains in-frame clones only, with some absent. The table includes roughly 260,000 clones, around 86% detected once. Material: peripheral blood. These receptors came from a man aged 35 to 55 who had recovered from COVID-19. The CDR3 runs from the conserved cysteine through the conserved F or W. Fields, in order: D gene, clone size, V gene, J gene, CDR3 DNA, CDR3 protein. D genes are given only for firm matches. Clone size appears in some rows only: once, few, many, or a class for an expanded clone.

.	.	TRBV5-6	TRBJ1-1	TGTGCCAGCAGTTTGGAGCCCGCCCGGAACACTGAAGCTTTCTTT	CASSLEPARNTEAFF
TRBD1	.	TRBV19	TRBJ1-1	TGTGCCACCCAGGGGGTCCGGGGCACTGAAGCTTTCTTT	CATQGVRGTEAFF
.	.	TRBV27	TRBJ1-5	TGTGCCAGCAGTGGAGGCCCTCTGAGGGGCAATCAGCCCCAGCATTTT	CASSGGPLRGNQPQHF
TRBD1	.	TRBV6-2/TRBV6-3	TRBJ1-5	TGTGCCAGCAGCCCAGGGGGCGGCAATCAGCCCCAGCATTTT	CASSPGGGNQPQHF
.	once	TRBV6-5	TRBJ2-5	TGTGCCAGCCGGCGGGGGCCCTTAGAGACCCAGTACTTC	CASRRGPLETQYF
.	.	TRBV5-1	TRBJ2-7	TGCGCCAGCAGCTTGGAGAGGGCGTCGGGATACGAGCAGTACTTC	CASSLERASGYEQYF
.	.	TRBV7-8	TRBJ2-1	TGTGCCAGCAGCTTATTTCGATCCCAGCGCGATGAGCAGTTCTTC	CASSLFRSQRDEQFF
.	.	TRBV7-2	TRBJ1-5	TGTGCCAGCTCCCGTCCCGGGCAGCCCCAGCATTTT	CASSRPGQPQHF
.	.	TRBV7-8	TRBJ1-1	TGTGCCAGCAGCCCCATCGCAGATATGAACACTGAAGCTTTCTTT	CASSPIADMNTEAFF
.	.	TRBV7-2	TRBJ1-1	TGTGCCAGCAGCTATAAAAATCGGGGCACTGAAGCTTTCTTT	CASSYKNRGTEAFF
.	.	TRBV3-1/TRBV3-2	TRBJ2-7	TGTGCCAGCAGTACCAACTCCCTCGAGCAGTACTTC	CASSTNSLEQYF
.	few	TRBV10-2	TRBJ1-5	TGCGCCAGATGGACAGAGCAGAAAGATCAGCCCCAGCATTTT	CARWTEQKDQPQHF
.	.	TRBV4-3	TRBJ1-6	TGCGCCAGCAGCCAAGAACCCACAGGTACTAATTCACCCCTCCACTTT	CASSQEPTGTNSPLHF
.	.	TRBV6-6	TRBJ1-5	TGTGCCAGCAGCGGAGACAGTTACAATCAGCCCCAGCATTTT	CASSGDSYNQPQHF
.	.	TRBV11-2	TRBJ2-7	TGTGCCAGCAGCTTAGATTTCGGGGAGCAGTACTTC	CASSLDFGEQYF
.	once	TRBV18	TRBJ2-1	TGTGCCAGCTCAGGAGATTACAATGAGCAGTTCTTC	CASSGDYNEQFF
.	few	TRBV10-3	TRBJ2-2	TGTGCCATCAGTGAGAGGGGGACCGTCGGGGAGCTGTTTTTT	CAISERGTVGELFF
.	.	TRBV19	TRBJ2-1	TGTGCCAGTAGTATAGAGGGTGAGGGAACGCGCAATGAGCAGTTCTTC	CASSIEGEGTRNEQFF
.	.	TRBV19	TRBJ2-2	TGTGCCAGTAGTGACAGGACGAACACCGGGGAGCTGTTTTTT	CASSDRTNTGELFF
TRBD1	.	TRBV3-1/TRBV3-2	TRBJ2-3	TGTGCCAGCAGTAACCAGGGGGTCACAGATACGCAGTATTTT	CASSNQGVTDTQYF
.	.	TRBV21-1	TRBJ2-1	TGTGCCAGCAGCCGGACAGGGGGCTTTGAGCAGTTCTTC	CASSRTGGFEQFF
TRBD1	.	TRBV19	TRBJ1-2	TGTGCCAGTAGTCGCAGGGGGAGTTCGAACTATGGCTACACCTTC	CASSRRGSSNYGYTF
TRBD1	.	TRBV6-5	TRBJ1-2	TGTGCCAGCAGCCCCACGACAGGGCCGGTAGAAGGCTACACCTTC	CASSPTTGPVEGYTF
.	.	TRBV5-1	TRBJ1-2	TGCGCCAGCAGCTTTGAGGGGGACTATGGCTACACCTTC	CASSFEGDYGYTF
.	few	TRBV10-3	TRBJ1-2	TGTGCCATCACCCCCGGGTTGGGGAGGAATGGCTACACCTTC	CAITPGLGRNGYTF
TRBD1	.	TRBV5-1	TRBJ1-2	TGCGCCAGCAGCTTGGCGGGACAGCAGAACTATGGCTACACCTTC	CASSLAGQQNYGYTF
.	.	TRBV7-2	TRBJ2-1	TGTGCCAGCAGCCCCAGTTGGCTGAAGCGCGATGAGCAGTTCTTC	CASSPSWLKRDEQFF
.	.	TRBV7-9	TRBJ1-5	TGTGCCAGCAGCTTAGTGGGCAGGGGACCTTCCCCCCAGCATTTT	CASSLVGRGPSPQHF
TRBD2	.	TRBV5-1	TRBJ2-1	TGCGCCAGCCTCCTGGGACTAGCGGGGGGCGGCTCCTACAATGAGCAGTTCTTC	CASLLGLAGGGSYNEQFF
TRBD1	.	TRBV10-3	TRBJ1-3	TGTGCCATCAGCCGAGACAGGGGACTGGCTGGAAACACCATATATTTT	CAISRDRGLAGNTIYF
TRBD1	.	TRBV12-3/TRBV12-4	TRBJ2-7	TGTGCCAGCCGGACAGGGTACGAGCAGTACTTC	CASRTGYEQYF
.	.	TRBV5-6	TRBJ1-1	TGTGCCAGCAGCTTGGAACCTCTGGCAGGGACTGAAGCTTTCTTT	CASSLEPLAGTEAFF
.	.	TRBV6-5	TRBJ2-6	TGTGCCAGCAGCCAGCTCGAGGCCGCTCAGAACGTCCTGACTTTC	CASSQLEAAQNVLTF
.	.	TRBV4-1	TRBJ1-4	TGCGCCAGCAGCGGGCAGGGGTGGGAAAAACTGTTTTTT	CASSGQGWEKLFF
.	.	TRBV6-2/TRBV6-3	TRBJ2-1	TGTGCCAGCAGTTACTCCAGGTTTGAGCAGTTCTTC	CASSYSRFEQFF
.	once	TRBV19	TRBJ1-1	TGTGCCAGTAGTCTTACGACGTTGGTGGGCTTTGAAGCTTTCTTT	CASSLTTLVGFEAFF
TRBD2	.	TRBV6-2/TRBV6-3	TRBJ2-7	TGTGCCAGCAGTTACACACTAGCGGGAGTATCTTCCGAGCAGTACTTC	CASSYTLAGVSSEQYF